A single sample is the source of the 15 T cell receptor beta chains below, sequenced in a study of T cell responses to AZD1222 COVID-19 vaccine (dated by TCRdb to the early 2020s). This specimen's time point label, per the study, means: about 28 days (+/-7) after the second vaccine dose. Interpreted using the paper, the treatment or condition label stands for: meningococcal conjugate vaccine given as trial control. The library came from the immunoSEQ multiplex PCR assay. Entries here come from immuneACCESS through TCRdb and include only in-frame sequences with V and J called. Some clones fail to appear in such tables; in the studies checked, an unresolved V gene covers under half of the shortfall, and the cause of the remainder is unknown. The sample includes tens of thousands of clones, with 88% observed a single time. Clones ranked in the top ten supply roughly a quarter of the sample. The starting material was peripheral blood, obtained 28 days after the second dose of the MenACWY control vaccine. These receptors were taken from an adult who received the MenACWY meningococcal vaccine as a control.

The chain combines TRBV6-5 with TRBJ2-3; D call uncertain. The CDR3 spans 14 residues. The germline V gene has CDR1 MNHEY and CDR2 SVGAGI. V shed 8 bases and J shed 4 bases, with 16 bases lying between them. The CDR3 DNA reads as TGTGCCAGCGTCCTGTTGCCAGAGGCAGATACGCAGTATTTT. Its protein is CASVLLPEADTQYF.

This chain links TRBV2 with TRBJ2-1, with 8 bases lining up with TRBD2. The CDR3 spans 14 residues. V lost 8 bases, J lost 6 bases, and 9 bases stayed unmatched. Germline V CDR1 and CDR2: SNHLY, FYNNEI. The CDR3 DNA reads TGTGCCAGCTCTCGGGAGGGAGAGGGCAATGAGCAGTTCTTC. As protein: CASSREGEGNEQFF.

The rearrangement uses TRBV11-2 and TRBJ2-2; no definite D call. The V gene's germline CDR1 is SGHAT and CDR2 FQNNGV. V was trimmed by 2 bases and J by 0 bases, leaving 1 base between them. The length of the CDR3 is 13 residues. The CDR3 region is CASSLTNTGELFF. CDR3 nucleotide sequence: TGTGCCAGCAGCTTAACGAACACCGGGGAGCTGTTTTTT.

The chain employs TRBV6-5 and TRBJ1-5, with 10 bases that match TRBD1. The CDR3 covers 15 residues. J was trimmed by 2 bases and V by 6 bases; bases with no gene match: 4. The germline V gene encodes CDR1 MNHEY and CDR2 SVGAGI. The CDR3 is CASSRDRGGNQPQHF. DNA of the CDR3: TGTGCCAGCAGCAGGGACAGGGGCGGCAATCAGCCCCAGCATTTT.

This clone has just a few counts. CDR3 amino acids: CASSLRGRPFF. In DNA form, the CDR3 reads TGTGCCAGCAGTCTCCGCGGGAGGCCCTTCTTC. This chain uses TRBV27 with TRBJ2-1; TRBD2 aligns across 8 bases. CDR3 length: 11 amino acids. CDR1 MNHEY and CDR2 SMNVEV come from the germline V gene (reference sequence). Trimming removed 5 bases from V and 16 bases from J; junction bases left unmatched: 7.

The rearrangement joins TRBV5-1 to TRBJ2-1, with TRBD2 identical over 8 bases. The ends lost 4 bases at V and 3 bases at J; junction bases unmatched: 9. This CDR3 has 16 residues. Germline CDR1 SGHRS, CDR2 YFSETQ. CDR3 bases: TGCGCCAGCAGCATTAGCGGGAAGGGGGGCTACAATGAGCAGTTCTTC. Residues: CASSISGKGGYNEQFF.

The chain employs TRBV21-1 and TRBJ1-1. TRBV21-1 is designated a pseudogene. The CDR3 runs to 14 residues. CDR3 sequence reads: CASSRGGIATEAFF. The CDR3 coding sequence is TGTGCCAGCAGCAGGGGAGGTATCGCCACTGAAGCTTTCTTT.

The chain combines TRBV18 with TRBJ1-5; D is ambiguous. Germline V CDR1 and CDR2: KGHSH, LQKENI. CDR3 length: 15 amino acids. Trimming stripped 0 bases from V and 4 bases from J, with 10 bases between. The CDR3 coding sequence is TGTGCCAGCTCACCACCGGGCCAACTGAATCAGCCCCAGCATTTT. Its translation: CASSPPGQLNQPQHF.

The chain couples TRBV19 to TRBJ2-7, with D perhaps matching TRBD2 (7 bases). This CDR3 region has 14 residues. V gave up 6 bases and J gave up 1 base, with 13 bases separating them. Germline V lookup: CDR1 LNHDA, CDR2 SQIVND (reference sequence). CDR3 protein: CASRPQGGSYEQYF. The CDR3 DNA sequence: TGTGCCAGTAGGCCACAGGGAGGGTCCTACGAGCAGTACTTC. Looking up the rest from reference TRBV19 and TRBJ2-7 gives the full variable domain: DGGITQSPKYLFRKEGQNVTLSCEQNLNHDAMYWYRQDPGQGLRLIYYSQIVNDFQKGDIAEGYSVSREKKESFPLTVTSAQKNPTAFYLCASRPQGGSYEQYFGPGTRLTVT.

V is TRBV7-9 and J is TRBJ2-3; D is unresolved. The length of the CDR3 is 12 residues. The V gene's germline CDR1 is SEHNR and CDR2 FQNEAQ (reference sequence). V was pared by 5 bases and J by 2 bases, with 5 bases between. The DNA for the CDR3 is TGTGCCAGCAGCACGATCACAGATACGCAGTATTTT. Amino acids: CASSTITDTQYF.

This rearrangement joins TRBV9 to TRBJ2-1; TRBD1 matches at 7 bases. The germline V gene has CDR1 SGDLS and CDR2 YYNGEE. V gave up 4 bases and J gave up 6 bases; unmatched junction bases: 10. The CDR3 length is 15 residues. CDR3 sequence (DNA): TGTGCCAGCAGCCCCTGGGACAGCTGGGGCAATGAGCAGTTCTTC. The encoded protein is CASSPWDSWGNEQFF.

The V call is TRBV24-1, the J call TRBJ2-3; 10 bases are shared with TRBD1. There are 18 residues in the CDR3. CDR1 and CDR2 (germline): KGHDR, SFDVKD. The trim removed 3 bases at V and 1 base at J, leaving 9 bases unmatched. The CDR3 region has the DNA TGTGCCACCAGTGATGGGTGGGACAGGGGATTTCGCACAGATACGCAGTATTTT. This encodes CATSDGWDRGFRTDTQYF.

The J gene is TRBJ2-7, the V gene TRBV28; TRBD2 matches 12 bases. The CDR3 is 15 residues long. Germline CDR1 and CDR2: MDHEN and SYDVKM. V lost 5 bases and J lost 3; bases outside the gene matches: 5. In DNA, the CDR3 is TGTGCCAGCAGTCCTAGCGGGAGGGCCTTCTACGAGCAGTACTTC. Amino acid sequence: CASSPSGRAFYEQYF.

This rearrangement joins TRBV28 to TRBJ2-7; 7 bases agree with TRBD1. Looked up from germline, CDR1 is MDHEN and CDR2 is SYDVKM. The V and J ends lost 8 bases and 4 bases, in that order; junction bases with no gene match: 8. This CDR3 is built from 13 residues. The DNA for the CDR3 is TGTGCCAGCGGGAGACAGGGCCAGTACGAGCAGTACTTC. Its protein is CASGRQGQYEQYF.

The sample holds a few counts of this clone. The V gene is TRBV6-4, the J gene TRBJ1-5; D not resolved. The CDR3 length is 13 residues. The germline gives CDR1 MRHNA, CDR2 SNTAGT. With 2 bases removed from V and 6 bases from J, the gap between germline ends came to 8 bases. The CDR3 DNA is TGTGCCAGCAGTGACGGGGTCAGTCAGCCCCAGCATTTT. Translation gives CASSDGVSQPQHF.